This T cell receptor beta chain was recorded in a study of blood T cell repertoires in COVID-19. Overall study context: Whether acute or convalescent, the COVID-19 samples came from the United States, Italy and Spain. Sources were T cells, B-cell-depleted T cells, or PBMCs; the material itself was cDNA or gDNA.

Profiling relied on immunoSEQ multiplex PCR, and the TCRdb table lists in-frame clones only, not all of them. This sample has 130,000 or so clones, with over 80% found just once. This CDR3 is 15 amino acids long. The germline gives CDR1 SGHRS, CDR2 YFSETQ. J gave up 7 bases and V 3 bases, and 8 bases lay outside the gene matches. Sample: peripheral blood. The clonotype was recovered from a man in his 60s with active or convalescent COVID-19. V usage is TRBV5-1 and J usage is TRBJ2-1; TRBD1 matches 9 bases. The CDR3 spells CASSYSPGQGNEQFF. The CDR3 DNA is TGCGCCAGCAGCTATTCACCGGGACAGGGAAATGAGCAGTTCTTC.